The text below deals with one T cell receptor (beta chain). This sample stems from a study of blood T cell repertoires in COVID-19. Study information: COVID-19 samples collected from the United States, Italy and Spain covered acute and convalescent phases.

Produced via immunoSEQ multiplex PCR; TCRdb's table is partial and in-frame only. The sample carries 200,000 to 300,000 clones, approximately 80% recorded once. This CDR3 region has 16 residues. The germline V gene encodes CDR1 LGHNA and CDR2 YNFKEQ. The ends lost 4 bases at V and 5 bases at J; junction bases unmatched: 9. This chain joins TRBV4-2 and TRBJ2-5, with TRBD2 identical over 11 bases. The specimen sequenced was peripheral blood. This receptor was identified in a woman aged 60-75 years with active or convalescent COVID-19. CDR3 DNA: TGTGCCAGCAGCCCGAATAGCGGGGGGGCAGGGGAGACCCAGTACTTC. It encodes CASSPNSGGAGETQYF.